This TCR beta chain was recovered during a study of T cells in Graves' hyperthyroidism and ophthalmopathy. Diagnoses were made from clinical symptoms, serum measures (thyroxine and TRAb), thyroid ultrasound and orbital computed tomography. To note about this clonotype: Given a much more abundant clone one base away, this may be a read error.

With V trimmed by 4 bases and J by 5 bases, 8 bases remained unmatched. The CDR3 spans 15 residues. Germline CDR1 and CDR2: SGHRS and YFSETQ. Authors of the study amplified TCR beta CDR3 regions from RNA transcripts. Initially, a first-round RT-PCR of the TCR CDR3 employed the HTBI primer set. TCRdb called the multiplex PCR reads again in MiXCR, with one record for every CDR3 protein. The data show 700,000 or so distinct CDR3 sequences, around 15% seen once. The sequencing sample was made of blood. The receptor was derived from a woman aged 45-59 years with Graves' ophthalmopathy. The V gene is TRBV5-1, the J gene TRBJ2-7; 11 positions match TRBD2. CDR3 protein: CASSPGLAEGDEQYF. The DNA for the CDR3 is TGCGCCAGCAGCCCGGGACTAGCGGAGGGGGACGAGCAGTACTTC.